A single sample gave rise to the 24 T cell receptor beta chains below, sequenced in a study of T cells after yellow fever vaccination. A single record per CDR3 protein comes from TCRdb applying MiXCR to the 5' RACE reads. The top ten hold under 15% of the sample, which has 500,000 to 650,000 distinct CDR3 sequences, 9% to 15% seen once. The sample consisted of PBMCs, taken on the day of the yellow fever booster vaccination. These receptors were obtained from a man under 40 who received the YFV17D yellow fever vaccine.

The rearrangement uses TRBV7-2 and TRBJ2-3; unclear D gene. CDR1 is SGHTA, CDR2 FQGNSA, per germline. The V end was cut by 1 base, the J end by 2 bases, with 13 bases between. The CDR3 totals 16 residues. The CDR3 sequence is CASSLGPGRFTDTQYF. The CDR3 region has the DNA TGTGCCAGCAGCTTAGGGCCTGGACGTTTCACAGATACGCAGTATTTT.

This chain uses TRBV4-3 with TRBJ2-3; 9 nucleotides agree with TRBD1. The length of the CDR3 is 17 residues. The ends lost 1 base at V and 2 bases at J; junction bases unmatched: 7. Germline V gene sequence: CDR1 LGHNA, CDR2 YSLEER. The CDR3 region has the DNA TGCGCCAGCAGCCAAGCCGGGGGACAGGGTTACACAGATACGCAGTATTTT. Its translation is CASSQAGGQGYTDTQYF.

The sample holds a few counts of this clonotype. This chain joins TRBV29-1 and TRBJ2-1; unclear D gene. The germline V gene encodes CDR1 SQVTM and CDR2 ANQGSEA. The CDR3 sequence is 13 residues long. V dropped 2 bases and J dropped 6 bases, with 11 bases sitting between them. The chain's CDR3 is CSVERVQLNEQFF. In nucleotides, the CDR3 is TGCAGCGTTGAAAGGGTTCAACTCAATGAGCAGTTCTTC.

There are a few counts of this clonotype. The chain is built from TRBV29-1 and TRBJ1-5, with D possibly TRBD1 on 6 matching bases. Trimming took off 4 bases at V and 9 bases at J, with 19 bases between the two ends. The CDR3 has 14 amino acids. The germline gives CDR1 SQVTM, CDR2 ANQGSEA. The CDR3 spells CSVVGDTWDRPQHF. DNA for the CDR3: TGCAGCGTTGTGGGGGACACCTGGGACCGGCCCCAGCATTTT.

This clonotype appeared many times. The V and J genes are TRBV7-9 and TRBJ1-1; 10 bases are a match to TRBD1. V was pared by 3 bases and J by 8 bases, with 3 bases of the junction left unmatched. The CDR3 has 13 amino acids. Germline V gives CDR1 SEHNR, CDR2 FQNEAQ (reference sequence). Written as DNA, the CDR3 is TGTGCCAGCAGCTTCGGACAGGGGGAGGAAGCTTTCTTT. Protein sequence: CASSFGQGEEAFF.

This chain links TRBV28 with TRBJ2-7, with D perhaps matching TRBD1 (6 bases). Germline V gene data show CDR1 as MDHEN and CDR2 as SYDVKM. There are 15 residues in the CDR3. The ends were cut back, 5 bases at V and 1 base at J, with 15 bases in the middle. CDR3 residues: CASSVQGARSYEQYF. The CDR3 DNA sequence: TGTGCCAGCAGTGTACAGGGCGCCAGGTCCTACGAGCAGTACTTC.

The CDR3 protein is CASSGTSGLQYF. The CDR3 region has the DNA TGTGCCAGCAGTGGGACTAGCGGGCTTCAGTACTTC. V gene TRBV2 combines with J gene TRBJ2-4, with 11 bases that match TRBD2. J gave up 11 bases and V 4 bases, and 1 base lay outside the gene matches. CDR3 length: 12 residues. Germline loops: CDR1 SNHLY, CDR2 FYNNEI.

This chain uses TRBV7-2 with TRBJ2-1, with D hard to call. V was shortened by 5 bases and J by 10 bases, with 9 bases between the two germline ends. The CDR3 length is 11 residues. The germline V gene encodes CDR1 SGHTA and CDR2 FQGNSA. The CDR3 DNA sequence: TGTGCCAGCAGCCAACAATTGGAGCAGTTCTTC. Translating gives CASSQQLEQFF.

The table lists this clonotype with a few counts. This rearrangement joins TRBV20-1 to TRBJ1-2, with 11 positions matching TRBD1. In germline, CDR1 is DFQATT, CDR2 SNEGSKA (reference sequence). The CDR3 length is 15 residues. V trimming: 4 bases; J trimming: 4 bases; junction bases outside the gene matches: 8. CDR3 sequence: CSATIGQGAGYGYTF. The CDR3 region has the DNA TGCAGTGCTACAATAGGACAGGGGGCGGGCTATGGCTACACCTTC.

This clonotype has only a few counts. The chain couples TRBV6-1 to TRBJ1-4; the D gene is possibly TRBD1 (6 bases). This CDR3 has 16 amino acids. Between the trimmed V and J ends, which lost 4 bases and 3 bases, there was a span of 15 bases. In germline, CDR1 is MNHNS, CDR2 SASEGT. The chain's CDR3 is CASSATPQGPNEKLFF. For the CDR3, the DNA is TGTGCCAGCAGTGCTACGCCACAGGGACCTAATGAAAAACTGTTTTTT.

The rearrangement uses TRBV6-1 and TRBJ2-7; D remains unclear. Trimming took 6 bases from V and 5 from J, leaving 20 bases between them. The CDR3 is made up of 15 amino acids. Germline values: CDR1 MNHNS, CDR2 SASEGT. The CDR3 here is CASSGSTGFMDEQYF. CDR3 DNA: TGTGCCAGCAGCGGGTCGACTGGGTTTATGGACGAGCAGTACTTC.

The rearrangement joins TRBV12-3 or TRBV12-4 to TRBJ2-2; 10 positions agree with TRBD2. This CDR3 comprises 17 residues. Germline trimming cut 3 bases from V and 4 bases from J; bases unmatched to any gene: 8. CDR3 nucleotide sequence: TGTGCCAGCAGTTTTAGCAGCGGGAGGGCCCCCACCGGGGAGCTGTTTTTT. Translating it yields CASSFSSGRAPTGELFF.

The V gene is TRBV5-1, the J gene TRBJ2-7; tentatively, D is TRBD2 (6 bases). Trimming pared 2 bases from V and 1 base from J, leaving 25 bases between. CDR3 size: 19 residues. The germline CDR1 and CDR2 sequences are SGHRS and YFSETQ. CDR3 in amino acids: CASSFRGTQGAPLSYEQYF. CDR3 bases: TGCGCCAGCAGCTTTCGGGGGACCCAAGGAGCGCCTCTATCCTACGAGCAGTACTTC. Variable domain in full (rest from reference TRBV5-1 and TRBJ2-7): KAGVTQTPRYLIKTRGQQVTLSCSPISGHRSVSWYQQTPGQGLQFLFEYFSETQRNKGNFPGRFSGRQFSNSRSEMNVSTLELGDSALYLCASSFRGTQGAPLSYEQYFGPGTRLTVT.

This sequence joins TRBV7-8 and TRBJ2-2; D is unclear. This CDR3 region has 13 residues. Germline V gene data show CDR1 as SGHVS and CDR2 as FQNEAQ. Trimming took off 1 base at V and 8 bases at J, with 8 bases between the two ends. CDR3 region: CASSLDRKGELFF. The CDR3 DNA reads TGTGCCAGCAGCTTAGATAGGAAGGGGGAGCTGTTTTTT.

This clonotype has just a few counts. The chain employs TRBV30 and TRBJ1-1, with a tentative D call TRBD1 (5 bases). V lost 6 bases and J 6 bases, leaving 20 bases between the germline ends. The CDR3 is made up of 14 amino acids. Germline CDR1 is GTSNPN and CDR2 is SVGIG (reference sequence). CDR3 coding DNA: TGTGCCTGTCCTGTCGGAGGGGCATCGGCTGAAGCTTTCTTT. It yields the protein CACPVGGASAEAFF.

This clonotype was found a few times. This chain links TRBV5-1 with TRBJ2-7; D not certain. The CDR3 runs 14 residues. Looked up from germline, CDR1 is SGHRS and CDR2 is YFSETQ. The ends were cut back, 0 bases at V and 0 bases at J, with 7 bases in the middle. The CDR3 loop is CASSLDAASYEQYF. CDR3 coding DNA: TGCGCCAGCAGCTTGGACGCAGCCTCCTACGAGCAGTACTTC.

This clonotype was detected only a few times. The chain combines TRBV9 with TRBJ2-4; a possible D gene is TRBD2 (6 bases). This CDR3 comprises 14 residues. Germline V gene sequence: CDR1 SGDLS, CDR2 YYNGEE. Trimming cost V 0 bases and J 6 bases, with 10 bases left between them. CDR3 coding DNA: TGTGCCAGCAGCGTAGAGGAGGGTTCAAACATTCAGTACTTC. Its protein product is CASSVEEGSNIQYF.

This clonotype came up a few times. This sequence joins TRBV10-3 and TRBJ2-7; TRBD1 agrees at 11 bases. CDR1 and CDR2 (germline): ENHRY, SYGVKD. This CDR3 has 13 amino acids. The ends lost 8 bases at V and 2 bases at J; junction bases unmatched: 2. As DNA, the CDR3 is TGTGCCATCGGGACAGGGGGAACCTACGAGCAGTACTTC. Translation gives CAIGTGGTYEQYF.

The chain combines TRBV7-9 with TRBJ2-1, with 15 bases matching TRBD2. The CDR3 covers 13 residues. V trimming: 11 bases; J trimming: 9 bases; junction bases outside the gene matches: 5. Germline CDR1 reads SEHNR; CDR2 reads FQNEAQ (reference sequence). This CDR3 reads CALGLAGGGEQFF. As DNA, the CDR3 is TGTGCCCTAGGACTAGCGGGAGGGGGTGAGCAGTTCTTC.

V gene TRBV3-1 combines with J gene TRBJ2-3; maybe TRBD1 (5 bases). The CDR3 has 15 residues. Trimming stripped 0 bases from V and 2 bases from J, with 9 bases between. Looked up from germline, CDR1 is LGHDT and CDR2 is YNNKEL (reference sequence). The CDR3 DNA sequence: TGTGCCAGCAGCCAAGACCCCAGGGACACAGATACGCAGTATTTT. This gives the protein CASSQDPRDTDTQYF.

The V and J genes are TRBV7-9 and TRBJ2-1; D is unclear. CDR1 and CDR2 from the germline V gene are SEHNR and FQNEAQ (reference sequence). V dropped 7 bases and J dropped 4 bases, with 23 bases sitting between them. There are 17 residues in the CDR3. CDR3 region: CASNSYEADWIYNEQFF. CDR3 nucleotide sequence: TGTGCCAGCAACTCGTATGAGGCCGATTGGATTTACAATGAGCAGTTCTTC.

This chain uses TRBV10-1 with TRBJ2-5; D unclear. Germline CDR1 reads WNHNN; CDR2 reads SYGVQD (reference sequence). Between the trimmed V and J ends, which lost 2 bases and 1 base, there was a span of 5 bases. The CDR3 totals 13 residues. CDR3 in DNA: TGCGCCAGCAGTGAGAGGGTCCAAGAGACCCAGTACTTC. This sequence encodes CASSERVQETQYF.

The rearrangement links TRBV6-5 to TRBJ2-7, with TRBD1 identical over 9 bases. The CDR3 sequence is 14 residues long. Germline trimming cut 2 bases from V and 6 bases from J; bases unmatched to any gene: 5. Germline CDR1 MNHEY, CDR2 SVGAGI. The CDR3 reads CASSYRTGAGEQYF. For the CDR3, the DNA is TGTGCCAGCAGTTACAGGACAGGGGCAGGCGAGCAGTACTTC.

The chain is built from TRBV7-8 and TRBJ2-3, with 9 bases that match TRBD1. The germline gives CDR1 SGHVS, CDR2 FQNEAQ. The CDR3 loop spans 15 amino acids. With V trimmed by 4 bases and J by 1 base, 3 bases remained unmatched. As DNA, the CDR3 is TGTGCCAGCAGCTGGGGACAGGGAGGCACAGATACGCAGTATTTT. It is translated as CASSWGQGGTDTQYF.